Listed below are T cell receptor beta chains from one sample, sequenced in a study of cytomegalovirus exposure and HLA in healthy donors. Measured with immunoSEQ multiplex PCR; TCRdb has only the in-frame clones, and not every one. The sample lists about 130,000 clones, over 75% occurring once. Material for sequencing was PBMCs. The receptor set was obtained from a woman in her forties in good health and CMV-seropositive. CDR3s include the opening cysteine and the closing phenylalanine or tryptophan. A D gene is named only where the DNA matches it firmly. The listing skips clone size in some rows; elsewhere it reads once, few, many or a size class.

D	V	J	size	CDR3	DNA
TRBD1	TRBV6-1	TRBJ1-1	.	CASSVGGLRGTEAFF	TGTGCCAGCAGTGTAGGGGGCCTTCGCGGCACTGAAGCTTTCTTT
.	TRBV28	TRBJ2-7	.	CASTLAGTYEQYF	TGTGCCAGCACCCTTGCCGGGACCTACGAGCAGTACTTC
.	TRBV4-2	TRBJ2-3	once	CASSQERELPRDTQYF	TGTGCCAGCAGCCAAGAACGGGAGCTCCCCAGGGATACGCAGTATTTT
TRBD2	TRBV19	TRBJ2-5	.	CASSSQRTSGETQYF	TGTGCCAGTAGTAGTCAACGGACTAGCGGCGAGACCCAGTACTTC
TRBD1	TRBV6-6	TRBJ2-1	.	CASSYTDRGNEQFF	TGTGCCAGCAGTTACACGGACAGGGGGAATGAGCAGTTCTTC
TRBD2	TRBV19	TRBJ2-1	once	CASGTGLAQYLNEQFF	TGTGCCAGTGGTACCGGACTAGCGCAGTACCTCAATGAGCAGTTCTTC
TRBD1	TRBV28	TRBJ1-1	once	CASSGQGYTEAFF	TGTGCCAGCAGTGGACAGGGATACACTGAAGCTTTCTTT
.	TRBV9	TRBJ2-2	.	CASSVGQQAGLGELFF	TGTGCCAGCAGCGTAGGTCAACAGGCTGGCCTCGGGGAGCTGTTTTTT
.	TRBV25-1	TRBJ2-7	.	CASKSGAAVQYF	TGTGCCAGTAAGAGTGGGGCTGCAGTGCAGTACTTC
TRBD2	TRBV10-3	TRBJ2-1	.	CAISNSGSTNEQFF	TGTGCCATCAGTAATAGCGGGAGCACGAATGAGCAGTTCTTC
TRBD2	TRBV28	TRBJ2-1	.	CASSALVGSGRGYNEQFF	TGTGCCAGCAGCGCCCTGGTGGGTAGCGGGAGGGGTTACAATGAGCAGTTCTTC
TRBD1	TRBV25-1	TRBJ2-7	.	CASRSIGQGAYEQYF	TGTGCCAGCAGATCTATTGGACAGGGGGCATACGAGCAGTACTTC
.	TRBV20-1	TRBJ2-7	few	CSASEDYEQYF	TGCAGTGCTAGTGAGGACTACGAGCAGTACTTC
.	TRBV14	TRBJ1-2	.	CASSPGHNQRGYTF	TGTGCCAGCAGCCCGGGACATAACCAAAGGGGCTACACCTTC
TRBD1	TRBV29-1	TRBJ1-2	.	CSVPTKDRVYGYTF	TGCAGCGTGCCGACGAAGGACAGGGTCTATGGCTACACCTTC
.	TRBV27	TRBJ1-1	few	CASSLMWGVTEAFF	TGTGCCAGCAGTTTAATGTGGGGGGTCACTGAAGCTTTCTTT
.	TRBV7-9	TRBJ2-1	.	CASSFVTANDNEQFF	TGTGCCAGCAGCTTCGTCACAGCTAATGACAATGAGCAGTTCTTC
TRBD1	TRBV5-1	TRBJ1-4	.	CASSSGTANEKLFF	TGCGCCAGCAGCTCAGGGACAGCTAATGAAAAACTGTTTTTT
TRBD2	TRBV7-9	TRBJ2-3	.	CASSSSTQIAGRDTQYF	TGTGCCAGCAGCTCCTCGACCCAGATAGCGGGGAGGGATACGCAGTATTTT
TRBD1	TRBV29-1	TRBJ2-7	.	CSVSGTGPLEQYF	TGCAGCGTGTCCGGGACAGGGCCGTTGGAGCAGTACTTC
TRBD2	TRBV7-3	TRBJ2-1	.	CASSPGLAGVNEQFF	TGTGCCAGCAGCCCAGGACTAGCGGGAGTGAATGAGCAGTTCTTC
.	TRBV10-1	TRBJ2-2	.	CASSRANTGELFF	TGCGCCAGCAGTCGGGCGAACACCGGGGAGCTGTTTTTT
.	TRBV5-4	TRBJ2-5	.	CASSDRGTSSWEQYF	TGTGCCAGCAGCGATAGGGGGACCTCCTCATGGGAGCAGTACTTC
.	TRBV25-1	TRBJ1-6	.	CASRDGNSPLHF	TGTGCCAGCAGAGACGGGAATTCACCCCTCCACTTT
.	TRBV27	TRBJ1-2	.	CASSTTLARGYTF	TGTGCCAGCAGTACGACCTTGGCGAGGGGCTACACCTTC
TRBD1	TRBV6-1	TRBJ1-4	.	CVSSEGQGGNEKLFF	TGTGTCAGCAGTGAAGGACAGGGAGGAAATGAAAAACTGTTTTTT
.	TRBV2	TRBJ2-5	.	CASRETGRETQYF	TGTGCCAGCAGGGAGACAGGGAGGGAGACCCAGTACTTC
TRBD2	TRBV27	TRBJ2-2	.	CASSSISLAGGRGGELFF	TGTGCCAGCAGTTCCATTTCACTAGCGGGAGGGCGGGGCGGGGAGCTGTTTTTT